This T cell receptor (beta chain) was documented in a study of shared clonotypes between healthy human individuals. Overall study context: Each donor contributed plates that comprised three CD4 naive, three CD4 memory, two CD8 naive and one CD8 memory.

At a deep level, the assay was run. Some clones are missing from TCRdb's copy, which holds only in-frame ones; the method was immunoSEQ multiplex PCR. This sample has hundreds of thousands of clones, with around three quarters found just once. The study separated CD4+ cells into CD45RA+ naive and CD45RA-negative memory subsets. The CDR3 runs 16 residues. Germline loops: CDR1 SGHRS, CDR2 YFSETQ. Between the trimmed V and J ends, which lost 0 bases and 7 bases, there was a span of 17 bases. The rearrangement uses TRBV5-1 and TRBJ2-1; TRBD2 is a possible D gene (6 bases). This clonotype was sampled from a woman in her thirties in good health. Sequencing was carried out using memory CD4+ T cells sorted from blood. Subset here: CD45RA-negative fraction. CDR3 in amino acids: CASSLDTGVPRNEQFF. The CDR3 region has the DNA TGCGCCAGCAGCTTGGATACGGGAGTGCCTAGGAATGAGCAGTTCTTC.